The table lists the clone carrying this T cell receptor beta chain with a count of one. Its cognate antigen is unknown. The CDR3 contains 15 residues. Unmatched junction bases numbered 9, after V lost 2 bases and J lost 8 bases. Germline values: CDR1 SGHKS, CDR2 YYEKEE (reference sequence). The data were obtained in a study of T-cell reconstitution after alpha-beta-depleted transplantation in children. Study findings and constraints: At the one-year point after transplant, T-cell counts and TCRbeta diversity were found to come mostly from T cells that had been newly produced. Surviving recipient T cells and thymic progenitors produced the high day-60 TCRbeta diversity seen in some patients. Expanded graft clones numbering several hundred reportedly gave rise to alpha-beta T cells about two months after transplant.

Preparing the TCRbeta library involved the use of unique molecular identifiers. TCRdb ran MiXCR on the PCR reads and lists one entry per CDR3 protein. The data contain 300,000 to 350,000 distinct CDR3 sequences, roughly 21% of them singletons. The receptor's source is a male patient under 18 who had a stem cell transplant for acute lymphoblastic leukemia, so the T cells may come from the graft donor. The chain recombines TRBV5-5 with TRBJ1-4, with 7 positions matching TRBD1. The specimen was PBMCs, mostly from graft donor cells, collected 180 days after TCRalphabeta/CD19-depleted stem cell transplant. The CDR3 is CASSLRGQGREKLFF. The CDR3 region has the DNA TGTGCCAGCAGCTTAAGGGGGCAGGGTAGAGAAAAACTGTTTTTT.